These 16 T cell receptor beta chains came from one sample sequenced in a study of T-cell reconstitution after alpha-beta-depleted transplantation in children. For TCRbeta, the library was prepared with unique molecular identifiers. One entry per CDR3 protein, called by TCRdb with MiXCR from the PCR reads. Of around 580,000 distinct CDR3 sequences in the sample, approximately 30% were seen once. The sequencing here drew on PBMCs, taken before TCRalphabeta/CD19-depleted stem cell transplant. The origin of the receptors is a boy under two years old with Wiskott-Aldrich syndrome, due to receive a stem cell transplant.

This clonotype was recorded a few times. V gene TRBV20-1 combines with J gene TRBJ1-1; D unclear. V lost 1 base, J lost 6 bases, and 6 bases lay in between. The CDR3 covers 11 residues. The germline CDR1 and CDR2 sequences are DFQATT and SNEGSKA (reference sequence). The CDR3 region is CSARVVPEAFF. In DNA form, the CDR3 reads TGCAGTGCTAGAGTAGTGCCTGAAGCTTTCTTT.

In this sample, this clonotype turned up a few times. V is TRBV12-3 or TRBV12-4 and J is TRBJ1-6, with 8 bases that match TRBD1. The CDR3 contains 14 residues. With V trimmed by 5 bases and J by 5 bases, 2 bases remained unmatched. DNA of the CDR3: TGTGCCAGCAGTAGGGGACAGGATAATTCACCCCTCCACTTT. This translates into CASSRGQDNSPLHF.

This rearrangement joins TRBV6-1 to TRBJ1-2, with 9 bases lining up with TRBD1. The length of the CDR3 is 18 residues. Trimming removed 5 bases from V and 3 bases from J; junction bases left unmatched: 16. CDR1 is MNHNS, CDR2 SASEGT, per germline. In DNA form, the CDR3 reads TGTGCCAGCAGTCTGACTAACAGGGGGCTGGGGAATCACTATGGCTACACCTTC. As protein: CASSLTNRGLGNHYGYTF.

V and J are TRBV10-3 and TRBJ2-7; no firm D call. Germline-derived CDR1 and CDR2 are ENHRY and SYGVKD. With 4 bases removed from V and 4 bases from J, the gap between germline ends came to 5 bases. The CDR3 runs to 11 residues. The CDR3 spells CAISAFYEQYF. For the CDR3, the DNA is TGTGCCATCAGTGCCTTTTACGAGCAGTACTTC.

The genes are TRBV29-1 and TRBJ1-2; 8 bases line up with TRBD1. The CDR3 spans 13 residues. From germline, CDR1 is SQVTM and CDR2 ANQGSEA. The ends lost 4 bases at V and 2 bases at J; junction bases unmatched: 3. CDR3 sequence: CSVVRQGNYGYTF. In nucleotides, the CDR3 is TGCAGCGTTGTGCGACAGGGGAACTATGGCTACACCTTC.

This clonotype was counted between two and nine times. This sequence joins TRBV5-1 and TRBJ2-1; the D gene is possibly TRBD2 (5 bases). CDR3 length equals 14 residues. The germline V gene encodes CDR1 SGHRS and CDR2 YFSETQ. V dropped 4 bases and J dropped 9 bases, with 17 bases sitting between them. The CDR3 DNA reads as TGCGCCAGCAGCCCATCGACGGGGTACGGTGAGCAGTTCTTC. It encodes CASSPSTGYGEQFF.

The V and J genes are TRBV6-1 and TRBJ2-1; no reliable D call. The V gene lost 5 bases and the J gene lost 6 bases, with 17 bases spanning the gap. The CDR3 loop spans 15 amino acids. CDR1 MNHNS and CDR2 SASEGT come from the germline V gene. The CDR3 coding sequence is TGTGCCAGCAGTAAGTCCTCGACGCGAGGCAATGAGCAGTTCTTC. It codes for CASSKSSTRGNEQFF.

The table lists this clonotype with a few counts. In nucleotides, the CDR3 is TGCAGTGCTGGACAGGGGGCCCTCTACGAGCAGTACTTC. The encoded protein is CSAGQGALYEQYF. The chain employs TRBV20-1 and TRBJ2-7; 11 bases map to TRBD1. Germline CDR1 DFQATT, CDR2 SNEGSKA (reference sequence). The length of the CDR3 is 13 residues. V lost 5 bases and J lost 3; bases outside the gene matches: 3.

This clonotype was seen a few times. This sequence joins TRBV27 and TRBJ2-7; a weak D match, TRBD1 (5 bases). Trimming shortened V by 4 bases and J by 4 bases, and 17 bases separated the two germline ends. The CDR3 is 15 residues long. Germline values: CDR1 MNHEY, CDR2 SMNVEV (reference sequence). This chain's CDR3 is CASSSLGGRTYEQYF. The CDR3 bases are TGTGCCAGCAGTTCCTTGGGCGGACGGACATACGAGCAGTACTTC.

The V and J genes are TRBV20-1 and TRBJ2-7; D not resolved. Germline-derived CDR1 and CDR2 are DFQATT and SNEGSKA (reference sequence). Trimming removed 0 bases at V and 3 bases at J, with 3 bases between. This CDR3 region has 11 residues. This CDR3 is CSARDIYEQYF. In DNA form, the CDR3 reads TGCAGTGCTAGAGACATCTACGAGCAGTACTTC.

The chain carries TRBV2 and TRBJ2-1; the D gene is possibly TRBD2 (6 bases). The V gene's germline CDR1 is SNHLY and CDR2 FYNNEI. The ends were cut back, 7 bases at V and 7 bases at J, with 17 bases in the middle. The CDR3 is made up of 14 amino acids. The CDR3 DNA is TGTGCCAGCACCAGGGACTCAATACCGAATGAGCAGTTCTTC. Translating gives CASTRDSIPNEQFF.

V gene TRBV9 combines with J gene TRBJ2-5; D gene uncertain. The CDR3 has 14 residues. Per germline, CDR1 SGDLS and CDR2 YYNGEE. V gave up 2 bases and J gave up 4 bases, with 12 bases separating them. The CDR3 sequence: CASSVTNWGETQYF. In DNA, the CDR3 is TGTGCCAGCAGCGTGACAAATTGGGGAGAGACCCAGTACTTC.

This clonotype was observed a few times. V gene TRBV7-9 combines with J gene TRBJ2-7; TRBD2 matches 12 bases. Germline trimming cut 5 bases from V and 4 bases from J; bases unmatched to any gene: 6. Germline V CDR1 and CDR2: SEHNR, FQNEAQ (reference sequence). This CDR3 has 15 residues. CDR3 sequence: CASSATSGSIYEQYF. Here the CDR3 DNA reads TGTGCCAGCAGCGCGACTAGCGGGAGTATTTACGAGCAGTACTTC.

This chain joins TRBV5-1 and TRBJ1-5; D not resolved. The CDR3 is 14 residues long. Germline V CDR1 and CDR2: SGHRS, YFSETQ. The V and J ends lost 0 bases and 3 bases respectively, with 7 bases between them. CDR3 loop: CASSLDTNNQPQHF. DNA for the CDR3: TGCGCCAGCAGCTTGGATACAAACAATCAGCCCCAGCATTTT.

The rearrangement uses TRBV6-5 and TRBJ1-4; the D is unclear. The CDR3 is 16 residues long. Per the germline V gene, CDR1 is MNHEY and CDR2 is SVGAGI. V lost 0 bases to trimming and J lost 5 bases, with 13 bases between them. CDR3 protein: CASSYSIYSPNEKLFF. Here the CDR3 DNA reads TGTGCCAGCAGTTACTCGATCTACAGTCCCAATGAAAAACTGTTTTTT.

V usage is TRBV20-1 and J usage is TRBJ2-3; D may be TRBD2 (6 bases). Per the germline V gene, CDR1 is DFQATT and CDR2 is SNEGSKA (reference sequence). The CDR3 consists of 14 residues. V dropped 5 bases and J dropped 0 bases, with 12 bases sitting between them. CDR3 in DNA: TGCAGTGCTTGGGGGGACGGCAGCACAGATACGCAGTATTTT. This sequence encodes CSAWGDGSTDTQYF.